This is a list of T cell receptor beta chains from one sample in a study of T-cell memory formation after mild COVID-19. MiXCR was run by TCRdb on the 5' RACE reads, yielding one entry per CDR3 protein. Seen here are 530,000 or so distinct CDR3 sequences, 17% observed once, and the top ten hold about 8.1%. The specimen sequenced was PBMCs or a T cell subset sorted from them (not recorded which). The receptor set was obtained from an adult woman who had mild COVID-19 (a few samples of this study predate the infection). Cell type and time point are not known. CDR3s include the opening cysteine and the closing phenylalanine or tryptophan. D genes are given only for firm matches. Expanded clones are given a class, and other clones once, few, many or no size at all.

D	size	J	V	length	CDR3	DNA
.	.	TRBJ1-1	TRBV6-1	18	CASSEAGRGYGLNTEAFF	TGTGCCAGCAGTGAAGCTGGTAGGGGTTATGGGCTAAACACTGAAGCTTTCTTT
TRBD1	.	TRBJ2-7	TRBV30	12	CACRDRMYEQYF	TGTGCCTGCCGGGACAGGATGTACGAGCAGTACTTC
.	.	TRBJ2-7	TRBV24-1	14	CATSDLDSPGEQYF	TGTGCCACCAGTGATTTGGACAGCCCGGGGGAGCAGTACTTC
.	few	TRBJ2-1	TRBV15	15	CATSPDVSSYNEQFF	TGTGCCACCAGCCCTGATGTGAGCTCCTACAATGAGCAGTTCTTC
TRBD1	.	TRBJ1-6	TRBV7-9	16	CASSSRGTPYNSPLHF	TGTGCCAGCAGCTCCAGGGGGACCCCCTATAATTCACCCCTCCACTTT
TRBD1	.	TRBJ2-7	TRBV19	18	CASSRHPPGQSATYEQYF	TGTGCCAGTAGCCGTCACCCCCCGGGACAGAGTGCTACCTACGAGCAGTACTTC
.	.	TRBJ2-3	TRBV4-2	16	CASSQPSRGAADTQYF	TGTGCCAGCAGCCAGCCCTCCCGGGGGGCCGCGGATACGCAGTATTTT
.	few	TRBJ2-3	TRBV20-1	12	CSAPESTDTQYF	TGCAGTGCCCCAGAGAGCACAGATACGCAGTATTTT
.	.	TRBJ2-5	TRBV4-2	16	CASSQAERAFQETQYF	TGTGCCAGCAGCCAAGCCGAGCGGGCCTTCCAAGAGACCCAGTACTTC
.	.	TRBJ1-1	TRBV5-4	13	CASSLWKNTEAFF	TGTGCCAGCAGCTTATGGAAGAACACTGAAGCTTTCTTT
.	.	TRBJ2-3	TRBV7-3	14	CASSLKGNPDTQYF	TGTGCCAGCAGCTTAAAGGGGAACCCAGATACGCAGTATTTT
TRBD2	few	TRBJ2-7	TRBV5-1	21	CASSSRAPGTSGTLGNYEQYF	TGCGCCAGCAGCTCCCGAGCGCCCGGGACTAGCGGGACGTTGGGTAACTACGAGCAGTACTTC
.	.	TRBJ2-2	TRBV6-5	11	CASKYTGELFF	TGTGCCAGCAAGTACACCGGGGAGCTGTTTTTT
TRBD2	.	TRBJ2-1	TRBV6-2/TRBV6-3	16	CASSYSSGGGYNEQFF	TGTGCCAGCAGTTACTCTAGCGGGGGTGGTTACAATGAGCAGTTCTTC
.	.	TRBJ2-7	TRBV11-2	16	CASSHPLGSVGPEQYF	TGTGCCAGCAGCCACCCCCTCGGGTCAGTGGGGCCCGAGCAGTACTTC
TRBD2	.	TRBJ2-1	TRBV6-1	13	CASQRGSYNEQFF	TGTGCCAGCCAGCGGGGATCCTACAATGAGCAGTTCTTC
.	few	TRBJ2-7	TRBV12-3/TRBV12-4	18	CASGGDRNREGTHYEQYF	TGTGCCAGCGGCGGGGATAGAAACAGGGAAGGCACTCACTACGAGCAGTACTTC
.	.	TRBJ2-7	TRBV6-5	13	CASSYYIGYEQYF	TGTGCCAGCAGTTACTACATCGGCTACGAGCAGTACTTC
TRBD1	few	TRBJ2-2	TRBV6-5	15	CASSFDRGLTGELFF	TGTGCCAGCAGTTTCGACAGGGGGCTCACCGGGGAGCTGTTTTTT
TRBD1	.	TRBJ1-1	TRBV15	13	CATRQGINTEAFF	TGTGCCACCCGACAGGGGATAAACACTGAAGCTTTCTTT
.	many	TRBJ2-2	TRBV7-6	18	CASSLAIFGGGSTGELFF	TGTGCCAGCAGCTTAGCGATATTTGGCGGCGGAAGCACCGGGGAGCTGTTTTTT
TRBD1	few	TRBJ1-3	TRBV13	17	CASSSRGTGTSGNTIYF	TGTGCCAGCAGCTCCCGAGGGACAGGGACTTCTGGAAACACCATATATTTT
.	few	TRBJ2-7	TRBV20-1	14	CSAAAGGSTPEQYF	TGCAGTGCAGCAGCGGGTGGGTCGACACCCGAGCAGTACTTC
TRBD1	few	TRBJ2-2	TRBV18	15	CASSFRDRDVGELFF	TGTGCCAGCTCATTCCGGGACAGGGACGTCGGGGAGCTGTTTTTT
.	few	TRBJ2-4	TRBV4-1	16	CASSQDRRLAKNIQYF	TGCGCCAGCAGCCAAGACAGGAGACTAGCCAAAAACATTCAGTACTTC
TRBD1	few	TRBJ2-7	TRBV6-5	13	CASSYNRGREQYF	TGTGCCAGCAGTTATAACAGGGGGCGCGAGCAGTACTTC
TRBD1	.	TRBJ1-2	TRBV7-2	14	CASSRDRQGYGYTF	TGTGCCAGCAGCCGGGACAGGCAGGGCTATGGCTACACCTTC
.	.	TRBJ2-5	TRBV4-3	14	CASSLIQGGETQYF	TGCGCCAGCAGCCTCATACAGGGTGGGGAGACCCAGTACTTC
.	.	TRBJ1-1	TRBV7-2	14	CASSPRGTYTEAFF	TGTGCCAGCAGCCCCAGGGGCACCTACACTGAAGCTTTCTTT
TRBD1	many	TRBJ2-1	TRBV9	14	CASSWTGDYNEQFF	TGTGCCAGCAGCTGGACAGGGGACTACAATGAGCAGTTCTTC
.	.	TRBJ2-7	TRBV19	15	CASSITRLPRNEQYF	TGTGCCAGTAGTATTACGAGACTGCCACGGAACGAGCAGTACTTC
TRBD2	few	TRBJ2-1	TRBV4-2	14	CASRTSGRAGEQFF	TGTGCCAGCAGGACTAGCGGGAGGGCAGGGGAGCAGTTCTTC
TRBD1	few	TRBJ2-2	TRBV7-2	15	CASSADRLKTGELFF	TGTGCCAGCAGCGCGGACAGGCTAAAAACCGGGGAGCTGTTTTTT
.	few	TRBJ2-7	TRBV25-1	14	CASSEGRSSYEQYF	TGTGCCAGCAGTGAAGGGAGAAGCTCCTACGAGCAGTACTTC
.	.	TRBJ2-3	TRBV19	15	CASSIRGRGTDTQYF	TGTGCCAGTAGTATCCGGGGGAGAGGGACAGATACGCAGTATTTT
.	.	TRBJ2-5	TRBV5-1	17	CASSLGTGYNGQETQYF	TGCGCCAGCAGCTTGGGCACAGGGTACAACGGCCAAGAGACCCAGTACTTC
.	many	TRBJ2-7	TRBV27	14	CASSLVAGGYEQYF	TGTGCCAGCAGTTTAGTGGCAGGGGGGTACGAGCAGTACTTC
.	few	TRBJ2-1	TRBV29-1	14	CSVEGLASRVEQFF	TGCAGCGTTGAGGGCTTAGCGTCGCGGGTCGAGCAGTTCTTC
TRBD1	few	TRBJ2-1	TRBV7-6	15	CASRKDRGQVDEQFF	TGTGCCAGCAGGAAGGACAGGGGGCAGGTCGATGAGCAGTTCTTC
.	many	TRBJ1-4	TRBV7-2	15	CASSPAGTSNEKLFF	TGTGCCAGCAGCCCCGCCGGGACCTCCAATGAAAAACTGTTTTTT
.	few	TRBJ2-3	TRBV6-1	16	CASSGKVLGNTDTQYF	TGTGCCAGCAGTGGAAAAGTTTTGGGAAACACAGATACGCAGTATTTT
.	few	TRBJ1-2	TRBV4-3	16	CASSQDGTMIGYGYTF	TGCGCCAGCAGCCAAGATGGAACCATGATAGGTTATGGCTACACCTTC
.	.	TRBJ2-7	TRBV12-3/TRBV12-4	13	CASSLNGGSEQYF	TGTGCCAGCAGCCTAAACGGGGGAAGCGAGCAGTACTTC
.	.	TRBJ1-2	TRBV12-3/TRBV12-4	16	CASSSRPATVNYGYTF	TGTGCCAGCAGTTCCCGTCCCGCGACAGTTAACTATGGCTACACCTTC